Listed below are T cell receptor beta chains from one sample, sequenced in a study of T cell responses to AZD1222 COVID-19 vaccine. The method was immunoSEQ multiplex PCR; TCRdb's version includes in-frame clones alone and lacks a portion of them. This table has approximately 100,000 clones, roughly nine tenths appearing once. The source was peripheral blood, collected on day 0 of AZD1222 vaccination. All receptors derive from an adult in good health. Both conserved end residues are part of each CDR3. Each record gives: V gene, J gene, clone size, D gene, CDR3 DNA, CDR3 protein. The D gene is left open where the match is weak. A clone size is listed for some rows: how often the clone was seen (once, few, many), or a class if it is expanded.

TRBV7-9	TRBJ1-6	-	TRBD1	TGTGCCAGCAGCTTCACAGGGGGAAATTCACCCCTCCACTTT	CASSFTGGNSPLHF
TRBV4-1	TRBJ1-5	few	-	TGCGCCAGCAGCCAAGAAGGTGGAGTTCAGCCCCAGCATTTT	CASSQEGGVQPQHF
TRBV20-1	TRBJ1-2	-	-	TGCAGTGCTAGAGCTAACTATGGCTACACCTTC	CSARANYGYTF
TRBV3-1/TRBV3-2	TRBJ1-1	-	-	TGTGCCAGCAGCCAAATTGACAGGAATACTGAAGCTTTCTTT	CASSQIDRNTEAFF
TRBV9	TRBJ1-4	-	-	TGTGCCAGCAGCGTCCGCAGCGCACCAACTAATGAAAAACTGTTTTTT	CASSVRSAPTNEKLFF
TRBV6-6	TRBJ1-6	-	TRBD1	TGTGCCAGCAGGCCCCCACAGGGGGATAATTCACCCCTCCACTTT	CASRPPQGDNSPLHF
TRBV29-1	TRBJ2-7	-	-	TGCAGCGTTGTGGCGAGCTTGGAGCAGTACTTC	CSVVASLEQYF
TRBV5-3	TRBJ1-3	-	-	TGTGCCAGAAGTCCCGACACCTTCTCTGGAAACACCATATATTTT	CARSPDTFSGNTIYF
TRBV19	TRBJ1-4	-	-	TGTGCCAGTAGTAGGGACGCCACAACTAATGAAAAACTGTTTTTT	CASSRDATTNEKLFF
TRBV4-1	TRBJ2-7	-	TRBD1	TGCGCCAGCAGCCAGCCAATGACAGGGGGAGTCTACGAGCAGTACTTC	CASSQPMTGGVYEQYF
TRBV7-2	TRBJ1-5	few	-	TGTGCCAGCAGCCCTCGGACGGACAATCAGCCCCAGCATTTT	CASSPRTDNQPQHF
TRBV30	TRBJ2-5	-	-	TGTGCCTGGAGTGTACCGGGGCCGGAGACCCAGTACTTC	CAWSVPGPETQYF
TRBV5-4	TRBJ1-4	-	-	TGTGCCAGCAGCTTGGACAGCGTTAATGAAAAACTGTTTTTT	CASSLDSVNEKLFF
TRBV27	TRBJ1-1	-	-	TGTGCCAGCAGTTTATCGGCCAGGGAGAACACTGAAGCTTTCTTT	CASSLSARENTEAFF
TRBV12-3/TRBV12-4	TRBJ1-1	-	-	TGTGCCAGCAGGACCGGGACATTGGCTTTCTTT	CASRTGTLAFF
TRBV7-6	TRBJ1-1	-	-	TGTGCCAGCAGCTCAAGAGGGATGGGGAACACTGAAGCTTTCTTT	CASSSRGMGNTEAFF
TRBV6-5	TRBJ1-5	-	-	TGTGCCAGCAGCAGGACAGATAATCAGCCCCAGCATTTT	CASSRTDNQPQHF
TRBV30	TRBJ1-3	-	-	TGTGCCTGGAGTTGGGGAAACACCATATATTTT	CAWSWGNTIYF
TRBV6-6	TRBJ1-2	-	-	TGTGCCAGCAGTTACGGGGGAGGGAAGACTGGCTACACCTTC	CASSYGGGKTGYTF
TRBV5-1	TRBJ1-4	-	-	TGCGCCAGCAGCTCCTCCGGGCCGGCAACTAATGAAAAACTGTTTTTT	CASSSSGPATNEKLFF
TRBV10-2	TRBJ2-3	-	TRBD2	TGCGCCAGCAGTGACAATAGCGGGGGGTCAGATACGCAGTATTTT	CASSDNSGGSDTQYF
TRBV5-6	TRBJ1-1	-	-	TGTGCCAGCAGCGTAACAGGGTCGGCTGAAGCTTTCTTT	CASSVTGSAEAFF
TRBV5-4	TRBJ2-7	-	-	TGTGCCAGCAGCTTTGAGTTCTACGAGCAGTACTTC	CASSFEFYEQYF
TRBV28	TRBJ2-7	-	TRBD2	TGTGCCAGCAGTTTTGGGACTAGCGGAGCCTACGAGCAGTACTTC	CASSFGTSGAYEQYF
TRBV30	TRBJ1-4	-	-	TGTGCCTGGAGTGTTTTGGATGAAAAACTGTTTTTT	CAWSVLDEKLFF
TRBV5-4	TRBJ1-2	-	TRBD1	TGTGCCAGCAGCGCCCGACAGGGGGCGGGTGGCTACACCTTC	CASSARQGAGGYTF
TRBV4-1	TRBJ2-5	-	-	TGCGCCAGCAGCCTCGGGCCCCAAGAGACCCAGTACTTC	CASSLGPQETQYF
TRBV27	TRBJ1-2	-	TRBD1	TGTGCCAGCAAGACAGGGTCTCTTTATGGCTACACCTTC	CASKTGSLYGYTF
TRBV12-3/TRBV12-4	TRBJ1-3	few	-	TGTGCCAGCAGTCCCCGGGTGGGCACCATATATTTT	CASSPRVGTIYF
TRBV28	TRBJ1-5	-	-	TGTGCCAGCAGTAAATTCGGGCCAGTAAAGTCTGAGGCCCAGCATTTT	CASSKFGPVKSEAQHF
TRBV5-8	TRBJ2-1	-	TRBD2	TGTGCCAGCAGCCCTTGGGTAGCGGGAGTATTCAATGAGCAGTTCTTC	CASSPWVAGVFNEQFF
TRBV19	TRBJ1-2	-	-	TGTGCCAGTACCGCGGGATTCTATGGCTACACCTTC	CASTAGFYGYTF
TRBV20-1	TRBJ1-4	-	-	TGCAGTGCTCCCCTCCCTGAAAAACTGTTTTTT	CSAPLPEKLFF
TRBV5-1	TRBJ2-2	-	-	TGCGCCAGCAGCTTCGGCGCTAGTCCCACCGGGGAGCTGTTTTTT	CASSFGASPTGELFF
TRBV7-8	TRBJ2-1	-	TRBD2	TGTGCCAGCAGCTTCCATAGCGGGAGCTCCCTAAGCTCCTACAATGAGCAGTTCTTC	CASSFHSGSSLSSYNEQFF
TRBV29-1	TRBJ1-2	-	-	TGCAGCCCCACCGTCCTGGTCTTGGGTGGCTACACCTTC	CSPTVLVLGGYTF
TRBV18	TRBJ1-2	-	TRBD1	TGTGCCAGCTCACTGACAGGGGGCTACTATGGCTACACCTTC	CASSLTGGYYGYTF
TRBV7-8	TRBJ2-3	-	TRBD2	TGTGCCAGCAGCTTATTACATCCGGGACTAGCGGGAGGAACAGATACGCAGTATTTT	CASSLLHPGLAGGTDTQYF
TRBV11-2	TRBJ1-1	-	TRBD1	TGTGCCAGCAGCTCCCGGACAGGGGGGTCGAACACTGAAGCTTTCTTT	CASSSRTGGSNTEAFF
TRBV2	TRBJ2-3	-	TRBD2	TGTGCCAGCAGGGACAGACCGGGACTAGCGGGCCTATCGCAGTATTTT	CASRDRPGLAGLSQYF
TRBV2	TRBJ1-4	-	-	TGTGCCAGCAAGGTACAGGCAACCGAAAAACTGTTTTTT	CASKVQATEKLFF
TRBV28	TRBJ1-2	-	-	TGTGCCAGCACCCAACCTGGACAGCAGCCTAACTATGGCTACACCTTC	CASTQPGQQPNYGYTF
TRBV20-1	TRBJ1-3	-	-	TGCAGTGCTAGGAGGGAGAACACCATATATTTT	CSARRENTIYF
TRBV7-9	TRBJ1-3	-	-	TGTGCCAGCAGCTTCCCAGCGAGCTCTGGAAACACCATATATTTT	CASSFPASSGNTIYF
TRBV7-9	TRBJ1-6	-	-	TGTGCCAGCAGCGGGGATTATTCACCCCTCCACTTT	CASSGDYSPLHF
TRBV7-2	TRBJ1-1	-	-	TGTGCCAGCAGTCAAAACGGACACCCTCTTCGCACTGAAGCTTTCTTT	CASSQNGHPLRTEAFF
TRBV5-1	TRBJ1-5	-	-	TGCGCCAGCAGTTACATTACTGGACGTGGGCCCCAGCATTTT	CASSYITGRGPQHF
TRBV4-3	TRBJ1-2	-	-	TGCGCCAGCAGCCAAGATCCCGGGGGAGAAGGCTACACCTTC	CASSQDPGGEGYTF
TRBV27	TRBJ1-4	-	-	TGTGCCAGCAGCTCGCCGAGGGGCCGGAATGAAAAACTGTTTTTT	CASSSPRGRNEKLFF
TRBV7-9	TRBJ2-2	-	-	TGTGCCAGCAGCTTAGAGGTGGGAGCGAACACCGGGGAGCTGTTTTTT	CASSLEVGANTGELFF
TRBV29-1	TRBJ2-1	once	-	TGCAGCGTTGAAGATCCGGCAGCCTCCTACAATGAGCAGTTCTTC	CSVEDPAASYNEQFF
TRBV5-1	TRBJ1-4	once	TRBD1	TGCGCCAGCAGCCCGGGACAGGGTAGGGAAAAACTGTTTTTT	CASSPGQGREKLFF
TRBV6-6	TRBJ1-1	-	-	TGTGCCAGCAGTTACGGATCGGAGCGCGCTGAAGCTTTCTTT	CASSYGSERAEAFF
TRBV3-1/TRBV3-2	TRBJ1-2	-	TRBD1	TGTGCCAGCAGCCAAGAGACAGGGCCTGGCTATGGCTACACCTTC	CASSQETGPGYGYTF
TRBV30	TRBJ1-1	-	-	TGTGCCTGGAGTGTACCAGGGGAAGCTTTCTTT	CAWSVPGEAFF
TRBV7-2	TRBJ2-6	-	-	TGTGCTTTATTCGGGGCTCCAAGCTCTGGGGCCAACGTCCTGACTTTC	CALFGAPSSGANVLTF
TRBV29-1	TRBJ1-5	few	TRBD1	TGCAGCGTTTGGACAGGGGGCGGTCAGCCCCAGCATTTT	CSVWTGGGQPQHF
TRBV5-1	TRBJ1-1	-	TRBD1	TGCGCCAGCAGCTCCCAGGGGGGGTCACGGACTGAAGCTTTCTTT	CASSSQGGSRTEAFF
TRBV27	TRBJ2-1	-	-	TGTGCCAGCAGTTTAAGGGGCGGGATGGGGTTCTTC	CASSLRGGMGFF
TRBV15	TRBJ1-3	-	-	TGTGCCACCAGCAGAGGGATAGGTACAGTTGGAAACACCATATATTTT	CATSRGIGTVGNTIYF